These 29 T cell receptor beta chains originate from one sample sequenced in a study of shared clonotypes between healthy human individuals. The protocol was immunoSEQ multiplex PCR, while the TCRdb copy is restricted to in-frame clones and leaves out a portion. The table includes around 700,000 clones, approximately 75% detected once. What was sequenced was memory CD4+ T cells sorted from blood. Subset given: CD45RA-negative fraction. The receptors stem from a young woman in good health.

This clone came up once. The chain joins TRBV4-1 to TRBJ1-2, with D tentatively TRBD1 (5 bases). Germline lookup yields CDR1 MGHRA and CDR2 YSYEKL. V was trimmed by 0 bases and J by 4 bases, leaving 15 bases between them. CDR3 length: 16 residues. The CDR3 region is CASSQEGDLVPYGYTF. The CDR3 bases are TGCGCCAGCAGCCAAGAGGGGGACCTGGTACCCTATGGCTACACCTTC.

In DNA form, the CDR3 reads TGCAGCGTTGCCGCTTCCACATATGGCTACACCTTC. This sequence encodes CSVAASTYGYTF. The rearrangement uses TRBV29-1 and TRBJ1-2, with D unclear. Germline V gene lookup returns CDR1 SQVTM and CDR2 ANQGSEA. The V end was cut by 4 bases, the J end by 5 bases, with 11 bases between. The CDR3 is 12 residues long.

The V gene is TRBV6-4, the J gene TRBJ1-2; D remains ambiguous. Trimming took off 4 bases at V and 3 bases at J, with 15 bases between the two ends. The CDR3 contains 15 residues. From germline, CDR1 is MRHNA and CDR2 SNTAGT. The CDR3 sequence is CASSAPGYTDYGYTF. In nucleotides, the CDR3 is TGTGCCAGCAGTGCCCCGGGGTACACAGACTATGGCTACACCTTC.

The J gene is TRBJ2-7, the V gene TRBV6-1, with TRBD1 matching over 9 bases. The V and J ends lost 2 bases and 3 bases, in that order; junction bases with no gene match: 2. The CDR3 has 14 residues. CDR1 and CDR2 from the germline V gene are MNHNS and SASEGT. The CDR3 loop reads CASSERGQGYEQYF. Written as DNA, the CDR3 is TGTGCCAGCAGTGAACGGGGACAGGGCTACGAGCAGTACTTC.

The chain joins TRBV28 to TRBJ1-5, with TRBD1 matching over 8 bases. CDR1 and CDR2 from the germline V gene are MDHEN and SYDVKM. CDR3 length equals 15 residues. The V and J ends lost 2 bases and 4 bases, in that order; junction bases with no gene match: 4. The CDR3, as DNA: TGTGCCAGCAGTTTACGACAGGGGAGAAATCAGCCCCAGCATTTT. Translation gives CASSLRQGRNQPQHF.

The J gene is TRBJ2-3, the V gene TRBV5-4; D ambiguous. Germline V gives CDR1 SGHNT, CDR2 YYREEE (reference sequence). Trimming shortened V by 3 bases and J by 7 bases, and 9 bases separated the two germline ends. The CDR3 is made up of 12 amino acids. CDR3: CASSSLMNTQYF. CDR3 nucleotide sequence: TGTGCCAGCAGCTCCTTGATGAATACGCAGTATTTT.

V is TRBV11-2 and J is TRBJ2-5, with D uncertain. The CDR3 contains 14 residues. The V end was cut by 1 base, the J end by 1 base, with 7 bases between. Germline V gives CDR1 SGHAT, CDR2 FQNNGV. The CDR3 DNA reads TGTGCCAGCAGCTTAGTGTCCAGCCAAGAGACCCAGTACTTC. This sequence encodes CASSLVSSQETQYF.

This clone was counted a single time. This sequence joins TRBV5-4 and TRBJ1-6; D remains ambiguous. The length of the CDR3 is 14 residues. Germline V gene data show CDR1 as SGHNT and CDR2 as YYREEE (reference sequence). V lost 6 bases and J 9 bases, leaving 16 bases between the germline ends. CDR3: CASIDGEKGSPLHF. Here the CDR3 DNA reads TGTGCCAGCATCGATGGGGAGAAGGGTTCACCCCTCCACTTT.

The chain carries TRBV7-8 and TRBJ1-5; TRBD1 matches 12 bases. The ends lost 2 bases at V and 5 bases at J; junction bases unmatched: 4. Germline lookup yields CDR1 SGHVS and CDR2 FQNEAQ. The CDR3 runs 16 residues. CDR3 loop: CASSLPGQGAYQPQHF. The CDR3 DNA reads TGTGCCAGCAGCTTACCGGGACAGGGGGCATATCAGCCCCAGCATTTT. Full variable domain (missing parts from reference TRBV7-8 and TRBJ1-5): GAGVSQSPRYKVAKRGQDVALRCDPISGHVSLFWYQQALGQGPEFLTYFQNEAQLDKSGLPSDRFFAERPEGSVSTLKIQRTQQEDSAVYLCASSLPGQGAYQPQHFGDGTRLSIL.

This clone occurred a few times. This rearrangement joins TRBV28 to TRBJ2-2; D unclear. Trimming removed 3 bases at V and 3 bases at J, with 11 bases between. This CDR3 comprises 15 residues. Germline V lookup: CDR1 MDHEN, CDR2 SYDVKM. The CDR3 spells CASSFSLRYTGELFF. DNA for the CDR3: TGTGCCAGCAGTTTTAGCCTAAGGTACACCGGGGAGCTGTTTTTT. Together with reference TRBV28 and TRBJ2-2, the CDR3 gives the full variable domain: DVKVTQSSRYLVKRTGEKVFLECVQDMDHENMFWYRQDPGLGLRLIYFSYDVKMKEKGDIPEGYSVSREKKERFSLILESASTNQTSMYLCASSFSLRYTGELFFGEGSRLTVL.

The chain joins TRBV19 to TRBJ2-3, with 9 bases matching TRBD1. Germline CDR1 LNHDA, CDR2 SQIVND (reference sequence). V shed 6 bases and J 3 bases; nucleotides not matched to a gene: 10. The CDR3 runs to 16 residues. The CDR3 is CASSLNRDRETDTQYF. The CDR3 nucleotides are TGTGCCAGTAGCCTAAACCGGGACAGGGAGACAGATACGCAGTATTTT.

The chain recombines TRBV5-5 with TRBJ2-2; D is unresolved. Trimming shortened V by 8 bases and J by 6 bases, and 14 bases separated the two germline ends. The CDR3 has 13 residues. Germline-derived CDR1 and CDR2 are SGHKS and YYEKEE (reference sequence). The CDR3 sequence is CARSPRYAGELFF. Here the CDR3 DNA reads TGTGCCAGAAGCCCTAGGTACGCCGGGGAGCTGTTTTTT.

This chain uses TRBV20-1 with TRBJ2-7; D gene unclear. CDR1 is DFQATT and CDR2 is SNEGSKA in the germline V gene (reference sequence). The V end was cut by 6 bases, the J end by 6 bases, with 12 bases between. The CDR3 contains 11 residues. The CDR3 loop is CSAALASEQYF. The DNA for the CDR3 is TGCAGTGCGGCATTAGCCAGCGAGCAGTACTTC.

This chain uses TRBV28 with TRBJ1-3, with D perhaps matching TRBD1 (5 bases). CDR1 MDHEN and CDR2 SYDVKM come from the germline V gene. The CDR3 is made up of 16 amino acids. The V end was cut by 7 bases, the J end by 0 bases, with 16 bases between. DNA for the CDR3: TGTGCCAGCACCCTCCCGGTCGGGGCCTCTGGAAACACCATATATTTT. Its protein product is CASTLPVGASGNTIYF.

This CDR3 is CASSYRGQYNEQFF. For the CDR3, the DNA is TGTGCCAGCAGTTACAGGGGGCAGTACAATGAGCAGTTCTTC. The gene calls are TRBV28 and TRBJ2-1; 9 bases are shared with TRBD1. The CDR3 contains 14 residues. The germline V gene encodes CDR1 MDHEN and CDR2 SYDVKM. After removal of 4 bases from V and 4 bases from J, the junction contained 2 bases not matched to a gene. The full variable domain, in which reference TRBV28 and TRBJ2-1 provide the parts outside the CDR3, is DVKVTQSSRYLVKRTGEKVFLECVQDMDHENMFWYRQDPGLGLRLIYFSYDVKMKEKGDIPEGYSVSREKKERFSLILESASTNQTSMYLCASSYRGQYNEQFFGPGTRLTVL.

The chain has TRBV7-2 and TRBJ2-7; tentatively, D is TRBD1 (6 bases). Trimming pared 2 bases from V and 6 bases from J, leaving 8 bases between. Germline-derived CDR1 and CDR2 are SGHTA and FQGNSA. This CDR3 comprises 12 residues. The CDR3 is CASSLQGIEQYF. The CDR3, as DNA: TGTGCCAGCAGCTTACAGGGGATCGAGCAGTACTTC.

The V call is TRBV25-1, the J call TRBJ1-1; D might be TRBD1 (5 bases). Trimming took 4 bases from V and 4 from J, leaving 10 bases between them. Germline V gene data show CDR1 as MGHDK and CDR2 as SYGVNS. The CDR3 is 13 amino acids. As DNA, the CDR3 is TGTGCCAGCAGTGGTTCTGGGACCACTGAAGCTTTCTTT. The encoded protein is CASSGSGTTEAFF.

This clone came up a few times. V gene TRBV18 combines with J gene TRBJ2-4, with unresolved D. Germline V CDR1 and CDR2: KGHSH, LQKENI. Trimming took off 3 bases at V and 5 bases at J, with 14 bases between the two ends. CDR3 length: 15 residues. The CDR3 region has the DNA TGTGCCAGCTCACCCCCCGGGCGCAGCCAAAACATTCAGTACTTC. Protein: CASSPPGRSQNIQYF.

This chain links TRBV6-5 with TRBJ2-3; D is perhaps TRBD1 (8 bases). This CDR3 has 14 amino acids. Germline V gives CDR1 MNHEY, CDR2 SVGAGI. The ends were cut back, 6 bases at V and 4 bases at J, with 14 bases in the middle. CDR3 sequence: CASRNRGGSDTQYF. CDR3 nucleotide sequence: TGTGCCAGCAGAAACAGGGGGGGCTCAGATACGCAGTATTTT.

The V and J genes are TRBV6-5 and TRBJ1-1; D remains unclear. V was cut by 4 bases and J by 2 bases, with 11 bases left in between. CDR3 size: 14 residues. From germline, CDR1 is MNHEY and CDR2 SVGAGI. The CDR3 reads CASSFTGVNTEAFF. The CDR3 coding sequence is TGTGCCAGCAGTTTTACGGGAGTTAACACTGAAGCTTTCTTT.

Notes on this clone: A clone one base away is much larger, so this may be a read error. Here the CDR3 reads CASSSQGTNEKLFF. The DNA for the CDR3 is TGTGCCAGCAGTTCACAGGGAACTAATGAAAAACTGTTTTTT. The chain combines TRBV5-5 with TRBJ1-4, with a weak D call TRBD1 (6 bases). Trimming took 5 bases from V and 1 from J, leaving 9 bases between them. Germline CDR1 is SGHKS and CDR2 is YYEKEE (reference sequence). The CDR3 runs 14 residues. The variable domain in full, completed from reference TRBV5-5 and TRBJ1-4, reads DAGVTQSPTHLIKTRGQQVTLRCSPISGHKSVSWYQQVLGQGPQFIFQYYEKEERGRGNFPDRFSARQFPNYSSELNVNALLLGDSALYLCASSSQGTNEKLFFGSGTQLSVL.

The rearrangement joins TRBV27 to TRBJ2-7; D is possibly TRBD1 (6 bases). This CDR3 has 14 amino acids. Germline values: CDR1 MNHEY, CDR2 SMNVEV (reference sequence). V dropped 6 bases and J dropped 7 bases, with 19 bases sitting between them. CDR3 protein: CASSFPSGVKEQYF. The CDR3 DNA reads as TGTGCCAGCAGCTTCCCCTCAGGGGTTAAAGAGCAGTACTTC.

A few counts support this clone. The chain has TRBV2 and TRBJ2-1; 7 bases line up with TRBD1. This CDR3 has 13 amino acids. Trimming removed 10 bases from V and 6 bases from J; junction bases left unmatched: 9. Germline CDR1 is SNHLY and CDR2 is FYNNEI. The CDR3 here is CATDRDSLNEQFF. DNA for the CDR3: TGTGCCACAGACAGGGATTCTCTCAATGAGCAGTTCTTC.

The rearrangement joins TRBV2 to TRBJ1-1; 7 bases are a match to TRBD1. Germline-derived CDR1 and CDR2 are SNHLY and FYNNEI. Trimming cost V 2 bases and J 1 base; bases outside gene matches: 4. This CDR3 spans 15 amino acids. Here the CDR3 reads CASSEIQGTNTEAFF. The CDR3 DNA reads as TGTGCCAGCAGTGAAATACAGGGGACGAACACTGAAGCTTTCTTT. The variable domain in full, completed from reference TRBV2 and TRBJ1-1, reads EPEVTQTPSHQVTQMGQEVILRCVPISNHLYFYWYRQILGQKVEFLVSFYNNEISEKSEIFDDQFSVERPDGSNFTLKIRSTKLEDSAMYFCASSEIQGTNTEAFFGQGTRLTVV.

The rearrangement joins TRBV5-1 to TRBJ2-2, with D perhaps matching TRBD2 (6 bases). V lost 0 bases and J lost 0, with 9 bases in between. This CDR3 region has 16 residues. Germline loops: CDR1 SGHRS, CDR2 YFSETQ. The CDR3 DNA sequence: TGCGCCAGCAGCTTGGGGTCTAGCGCGAACACCGGGGAGCTGTTTTTT. It specifies CASSLGSSANTGELFF.

The rearrangement links TRBV6-1 to TRBJ2-7; a possible D gene is TRBD2 (6 bases). This CDR3 has 14 amino acids. Trimming stripped 4 bases from V and 1 base from J, with 11 bases between. The germline V gene encodes CDR1 MNHNS and CDR2 SASEGT. This chain's CDR3 is CASSAGVASYEQYF. In nucleotides, the CDR3 is TGTGCCAGCAGTGCGGGGGTGGCGTCCTACGAGCAGTACTTC.

This chain links TRBV28 with TRBJ2-1, with 9 nucleotides matching TRBD2. CDR3 size: 15 residues. Germline V gene data show CDR1 as MDHEN and CDR2 as SYDVKM. Unmatched junction bases numbered 17, after V lost 6 bases and J lost 14 bases. In DNA, the CDR3 is TGTGCCAGCAGGTCGTTTGAGAGCGGGAGGCCCTATGAGTTCTTC. Amino acid sequence: CASRSFESGRPYEFF.

The chain joins TRBV29-1 to TRBJ2-4, with 16 bases aligning to TRBD2. The CDR3 is made up of 17 amino acids. CDR1 and CDR2 (germline): SQVTM, ANQGSEA. Trimming cost V 7 bases and J 1 base; bases outside gene matches: 7. The CDR3, as DNA: TGCAGCGCCCGTGTGGGACTAGCGGGGGGGGCCAAAAACATTCAGTACTTC. Its protein is CSARVGLAGGAKNIQYF.

The chain joins TRBV29-1 to TRBJ2-5; D is unclear. The CDR3 is 14 residues long. Between the trimmed V and J ends, which lost 5 bases and 1 base, there was a span of 14 bases. CDR1 and CDR2 (germline): SQVTM, ANQGSEA. In DNA form, the CDR3 reads TGCAGCGTTTTCGTCTTCGGCGGCCAAGAGACCCAGTACTTC. This translates into CSVFVFGGQETQYF.